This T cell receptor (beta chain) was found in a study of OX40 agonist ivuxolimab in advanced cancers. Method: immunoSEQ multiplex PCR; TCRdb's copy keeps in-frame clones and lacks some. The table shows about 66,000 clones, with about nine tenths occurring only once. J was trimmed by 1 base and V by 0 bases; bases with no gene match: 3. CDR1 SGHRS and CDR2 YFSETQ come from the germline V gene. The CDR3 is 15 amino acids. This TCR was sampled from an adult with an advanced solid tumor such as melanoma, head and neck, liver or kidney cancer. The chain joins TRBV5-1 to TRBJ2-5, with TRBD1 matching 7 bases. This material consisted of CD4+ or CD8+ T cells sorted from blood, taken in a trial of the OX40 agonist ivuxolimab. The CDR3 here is CASSLGDRAQETQYF. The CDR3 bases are TGCGCCAGCAGCTTGGGAGACAGGGCCCAAGAGACCCAGTACTTC.